What follows is one T cell receptor (beta chain) and its context. This entry belongs to a study of control samples from healthy donors and cancer patients. Assay: immunoSEQ multiplex PCR; the TCRdb copy retains only in-frame clones and omits some. The table lists 65,000 to 95,000 clones, about 87% of them singletons. Sequencing used blood. This clonotype was sampled from a man aged 45-65 years in good health.

Here the CDR3 reads CATSDSSAHNEQFF. The CDR3 region has the DNA TGTGCCACCAGTGATTCCTCAGCTCACAATGAGCAGTTCTTC. The chain has TRBV24-1 and TRBJ2-1; no firm D call. The germline V gene has CDR1 KGHDR and CDR2 SFDVKD. The CDR3 contains 14 residues. V was cut by 2 bases and J by 5 bases, with 9 bases left in between.